The clone carrying this T cell receptor beta chain was found a few times. The antigen remains undetermined. The data were taken from a study of blood T cells in healthy people across ages. Findings of the study overall: Lack of knowledge of donor CMV status possibly confounded expanded clonotype changes. While age rose, TCR beta diversity per million T cells dropped in a roughly linear way.

A second about 7 to 11 cycle PCR used barcoded and J-beta primers. Each cDNA molecule carried a tag from a template-switch adaptor that contained 12 random nucleotides. TCRdb passed the 5' RACE reads through MiXCR, listing each CDR3 protein once. The data contain over a million distinct CDR3 sequences, over 35% of them seen just once; the ten biggest clones take up 18%. Trimming at V came to 0 bases and at J to 8 bases, leaving 5 bases not matched to a gene. The CDR3 runs 15 residues. Source material: blood. This chain uses TRBV12-3 or TRBV12-4 with TRBJ2-1, with 9 bases fitting TRBD2. This receptor was obtained from a woman aged 60 to 75 in good health. CDR3 protein: CASSLALAGRDEQFF. The DNA for the CDR3 is TGTGCCAGCAGTTTAGCACTAGCGGGTCGCGATGAGCAGTTCTTC.